The 7 T cell receptor beta chains below all came from one sample that was sequenced in a study of HIV-infected patients and healthy controls. MiXCR, run by TCRdb on the 5' RACE reads, gives a single entry per CDR3 protein. Of 18,000 or so distinct CDR3 sequences listed, about 17% are singletons. Sample: CD8+ T cells from blood. The source of these receptors is a human donor in good health.

This clonotype was picked up a small number of times. V gene TRBV12-3 or TRBV12-4 combines with J gene TRBJ2-7; no reliable D call. Trimming took 0 bases from V and 2 from J, leaving 5 bases between them. The length of the CDR3 is 13 residues. For the CDR3, the DNA is TGTGCCAGCAGTTTAGCAGGGCCCTACGAGCAGTACTTC. Amino acid sequence: CASSLAGPYEQYF.

The J gene is TRBJ2-2, the V gene TRBV20-1; no clear D gene. CDR1 is DFQATT, CDR2 SNEGSKA, per germline (reference sequence). This CDR3 contains 14 residues. The germline V and J ends were trimmed by 1 base and 4 bases, with 10 bases remaining between them. The CDR3 loop is CSARVVGVTGELFF. DNA for the CDR3: TGCAGTGCTAGAGTTGTGGGCGTCACCGGGGAGCTGTTTTTT.

Sample share makes this clonotype medium-sized. The chain couples TRBV4-1 to TRBJ2-1; 9 bases fit TRBD2. This CDR3 spans 16 amino acids. The V and J ends lost 1 base and 9 bases, in that order; junction bases with no gene match: 10. From germline, CDR1 is MGHRA and CDR2 YSYEKL. CDR3 in DNA: TGCGCCAGCAGCCAAGTCCCCAAGACTAGCGGCGGTGAGCAGTTCTTC. Its translation is CASSQVPKTSGGEQFF.

This clonotype was seen ten or more times. The rearrangement uses TRBV29-1 and TRBJ1-1; D remains ambiguous. V lost 7 bases and J lost 8, with 11 bases in between. Germline assignment: CDR1 SQVTM and CDR2 ANQGSEA. The CDR3 sequence is 10 residues long. The CDR3 is CSAERVEAFF. CDR3 DNA: TGCAGCGCCGAGAGGGTGGAAGCTTTCTTT.

This clonotype came up many times. The V gene is TRBV4-3, the J gene TRBJ2-5, with TRBD2 as a possible D gene (6 bases). Germline V lookup: CDR1 LGHNA, CDR2 YSLEER. The CDR3 is made up of 13 amino acids. V was clipped by 5 bases and J by 3 bases, with 10 bases between them. For the CDR3, the DNA is TGCGCCAGCAGCAGTGGAGGGAAAGAGACCCAGTACTTC. Its protein product is CASSSGGKETQYF.

This clonotype was counted ten times or more. The chain recombines TRBV5-6 with TRBJ1-2; D may be TRBD1 (6 bases). V lost 3 bases and J 9 bases, leaving 12 bases between the germline ends. The CDR3 consists of 12 residues. The germline gives CDR1 SGHDT, CDR2 YYEEEE. The CDR3 sequence: CASSYGTKSYTF. The DNA for the CDR3 is TGTGCCAGCAGCTACGGGACAAAGAGCTACACCTTC.

The J gene is TRBJ2-1, the V gene TRBV19; 10 bases are a match to TRBD2. This CDR3 has 15 amino acids. The V gene end was trimmed by 3 bases and the J gene end by 4 bases; junction bases not matched to a gene: 3. Germline loops: CDR1 LNHDA, CDR2 SQIVND (reference sequence). The CDR3 region has the DNA TGTGCCAGTAGTATTCAGACTAGCGGGTACAATGAGCAGTTCTTC. Amino acid sequence: CASSIQTSGYNEQFF.